This T cell receptor beta chain is from a study of T cells in pancreatic ductal adenocarcinoma. Study conclusions and caveats: Mean clonality was roughly 0.1 in tumors and about 0.07 in blood, not significantly different. Results skew toward the minority of patients with early-stage disease. Enrichment of CD45RO+ effector over naive T cells in tumors may bias clonality. Compared with tumor, blood showed more total productive templates and around 8-fold more clonotypes.

This clone was recorded a few times. Its antigen remains unidentified. Clones were read by immunoSEQ multiplex PCR, and TCRdb kept only the in-frame ones, dropping some. The data contain 4,500 or so clones, about 71% of them seen just once; the ten biggest clones take up 11% to 15%. Surgery without prior neoadjuvant therapy was the treatment of the selected pancreatic ductal adenocarcinoma patients. V lost 2 bases, J lost 7 bases, and 11 bases lay in between. The CDR3 is 13 amino acids. CDR1 and CDR2 from the germline V gene are KGHSH and LQKENI. This clonotype was obtained from a human donor with pancreatic ductal adenocarcinoma. The rearrangement links TRBV18 to TRBJ1-2, with D perhaps matching TRBD1 (6 bases). The sample was pancreatic tumor tissue. CDR3 coding DNA: TGTGCCAGCTCACCAGAGGCAGGGGTTGGCTACACCTTC. This encodes CASSPEAGVGYTF.